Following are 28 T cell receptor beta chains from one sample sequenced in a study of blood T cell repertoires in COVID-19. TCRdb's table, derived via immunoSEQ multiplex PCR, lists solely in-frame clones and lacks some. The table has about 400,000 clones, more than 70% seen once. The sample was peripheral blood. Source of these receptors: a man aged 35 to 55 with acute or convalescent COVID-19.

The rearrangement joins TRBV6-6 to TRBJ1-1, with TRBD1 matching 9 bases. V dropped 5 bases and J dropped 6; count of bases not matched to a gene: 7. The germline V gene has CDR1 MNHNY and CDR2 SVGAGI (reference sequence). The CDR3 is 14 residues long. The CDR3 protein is CASSVTGGTAEAFF. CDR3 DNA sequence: TGTGCCAGCAGTGTCACAGGGGGCACCGCTGAAGCTTTCTTT.

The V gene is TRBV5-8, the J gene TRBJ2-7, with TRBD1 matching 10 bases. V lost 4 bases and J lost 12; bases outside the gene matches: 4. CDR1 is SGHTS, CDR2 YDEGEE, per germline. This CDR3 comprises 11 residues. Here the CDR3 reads CASSLGQGWYF. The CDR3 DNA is TGTGCCAGCAGCCTGGGACAGGGGTGGTACTTC.

In DNA, the CDR3 is TGTGCCAGCAGTTACTCTACAGGGTACTCCTACGAGCAGTACTTC. This sequence encodes CASSYSTGYSYEQYF. The rearrangement uses TRBV6-5 and TRBJ2-7; weak D call: TRBD1 (6 bases). Trimming took off 0 bases at V and 0 bases at J, with 9 bases between the two ends. The CDR3 has 15 amino acids. Looked up from germline, CDR1 is MNHEY and CDR2 is SVGAGI.

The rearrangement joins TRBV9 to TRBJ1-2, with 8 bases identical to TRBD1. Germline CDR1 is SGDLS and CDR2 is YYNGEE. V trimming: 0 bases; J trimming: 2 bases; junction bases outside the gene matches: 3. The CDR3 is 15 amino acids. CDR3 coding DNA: TGTGCCAGCAGCGTAGAGCAGGGGGCGAACTATGGCTACACCTTC. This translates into CASSVEQGANYGYTF.

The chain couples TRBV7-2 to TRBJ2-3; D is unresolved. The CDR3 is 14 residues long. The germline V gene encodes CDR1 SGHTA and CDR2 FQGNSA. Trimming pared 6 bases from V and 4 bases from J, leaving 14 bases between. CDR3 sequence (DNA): TGTGCCAGCAGTCTGGGTCACGGGTCAGATACGCAGTATTTT. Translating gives CASSLGHGSDTQYF.

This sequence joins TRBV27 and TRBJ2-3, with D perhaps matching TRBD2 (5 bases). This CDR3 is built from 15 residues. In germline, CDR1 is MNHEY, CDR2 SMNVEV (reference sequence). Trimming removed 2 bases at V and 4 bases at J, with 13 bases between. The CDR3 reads CASSLDYQAPDTQYF. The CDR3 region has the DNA TGTGCCAGCAGTTTAGACTACCAGGCCCCAGATACGCAGTATTTT.

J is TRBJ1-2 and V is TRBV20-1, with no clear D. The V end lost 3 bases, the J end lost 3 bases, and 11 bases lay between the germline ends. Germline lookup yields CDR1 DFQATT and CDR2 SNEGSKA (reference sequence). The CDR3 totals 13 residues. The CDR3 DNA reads TGCAGTGCTAGTGGGGAGGCTCACTATGGCTACACCTTC. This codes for CSASGEAHYGYTF.

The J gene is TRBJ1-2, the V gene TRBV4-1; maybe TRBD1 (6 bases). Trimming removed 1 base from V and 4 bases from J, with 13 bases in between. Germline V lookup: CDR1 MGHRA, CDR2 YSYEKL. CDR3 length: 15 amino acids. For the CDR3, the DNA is TGCGCCAGCAGCCAAGCCCAGGGGCGCTCCTATGGCTACACCTTC. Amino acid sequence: CASSQAQGRSYGYTF.

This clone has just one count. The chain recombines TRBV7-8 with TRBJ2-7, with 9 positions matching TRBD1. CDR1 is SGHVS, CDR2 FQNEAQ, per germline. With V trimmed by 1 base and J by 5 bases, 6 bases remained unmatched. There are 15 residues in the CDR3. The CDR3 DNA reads TGTGCCAGCAGCTTAGGGGACAGGGTATTCGACGAGCAGTACTTC. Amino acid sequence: CASSLGDRVFDEQYF.

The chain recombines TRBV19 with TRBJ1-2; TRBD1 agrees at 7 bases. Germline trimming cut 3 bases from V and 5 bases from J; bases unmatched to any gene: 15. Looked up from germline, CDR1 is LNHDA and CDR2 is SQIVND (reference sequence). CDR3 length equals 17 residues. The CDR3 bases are TGTGCCAGTAGTATCGACAGGGTGGGGAGACCTCCTTATGGCTACACCTTC. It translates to CASSIDRVGRPPYGYTF.

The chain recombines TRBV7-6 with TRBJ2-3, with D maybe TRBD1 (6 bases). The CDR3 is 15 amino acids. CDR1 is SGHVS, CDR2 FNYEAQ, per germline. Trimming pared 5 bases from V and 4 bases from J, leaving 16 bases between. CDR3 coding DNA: TGTGCCAGCAGCGCTATAACAGGGTTCTCAGATACGCAGTATTTT. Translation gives CASSAITGFSDTQYF. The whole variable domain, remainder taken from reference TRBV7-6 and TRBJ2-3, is GAGVSQSPRYKVTKRGQDVALRCDPISGHVSLYWYRQALGQGPEFLTYFNYEAQQDKSGLPNDRFSAERPEGSISTLTIQRTEQRDSAMYRCASSAITGFSDTQYFGPGTRLTVL.

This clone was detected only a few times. DNA of the CDR3: TGTGCCAGCTCACCAAACCTTCGGGAGGCTTTCTTT. As protein: CASSPNLREAFF. The chain combines TRBV18 with TRBJ1-1; the D is unclear. Germline values: CDR1 KGHSH, CDR2 LQKENI. The V end was cut by 2 bases, the J end by 11 bases, with 12 bases between. There are 12 residues in the CDR3. Supplemented by reference TRBV18 and TRBJ1-1, the full variable domain reads NAGVMQNPRHLVRRRGQEARLRCSPMKGHSHVYWYRQLPEEGLKFMVYLQKENIIDESGMPKERFSAEFPKEGPSILRIQQVVRGDSAAYFCASSPNLREAFFGQGTRLTVV.

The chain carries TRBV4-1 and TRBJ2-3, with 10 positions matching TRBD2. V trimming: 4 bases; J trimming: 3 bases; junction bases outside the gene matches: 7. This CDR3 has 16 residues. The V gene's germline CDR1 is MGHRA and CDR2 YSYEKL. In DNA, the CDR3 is TGCGCCAGCAGCCCTCGACTAGCGGGCGAAACAGATACGCAGTATTTT. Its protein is CASSPRLAGETDTQYF.

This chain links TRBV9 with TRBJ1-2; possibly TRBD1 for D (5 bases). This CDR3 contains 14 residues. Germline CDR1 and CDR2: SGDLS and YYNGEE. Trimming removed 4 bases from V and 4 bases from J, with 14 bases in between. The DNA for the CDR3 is TGTGCCAGCAGCCCTCCGACAGTTTCCTATGGCTACACCTTC. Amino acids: CASSPPTVSYGYTF.

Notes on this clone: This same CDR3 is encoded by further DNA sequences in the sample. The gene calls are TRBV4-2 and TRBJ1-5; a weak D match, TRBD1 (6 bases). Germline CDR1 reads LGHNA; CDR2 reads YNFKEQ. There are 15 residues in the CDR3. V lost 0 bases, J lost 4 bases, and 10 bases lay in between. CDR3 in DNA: TGTGCCAGCAGCCAAGACCAGGGGCCTAATCAGCCCCAGCATTTT. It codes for CASSQDQGPNQPQHF.

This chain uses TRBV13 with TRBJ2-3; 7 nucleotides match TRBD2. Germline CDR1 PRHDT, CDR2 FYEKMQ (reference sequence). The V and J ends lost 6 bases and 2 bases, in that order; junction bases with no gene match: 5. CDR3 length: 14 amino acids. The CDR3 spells CASRRRGNTDTQYF. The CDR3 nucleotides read TGTGCCAGCAGAAGGCGGGGGAACACAGATACGCAGTATTTT. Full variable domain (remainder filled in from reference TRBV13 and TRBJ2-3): AAGVIQSPRHLIKEKRETATLKCYPIPRHDTVYWYQQGPGQDPQFLISFYEKMQSDKGSIPDRFSAQQFSDYHSELNMSSLELGDSALYFCASRRRGNTDTQYFGPGTRLTVL.

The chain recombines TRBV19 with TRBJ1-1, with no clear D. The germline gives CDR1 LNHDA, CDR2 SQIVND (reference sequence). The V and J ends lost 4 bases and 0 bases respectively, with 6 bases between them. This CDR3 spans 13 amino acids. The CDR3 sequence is CASSNTLNTEAFF. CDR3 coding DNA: TGTGCCAGTAGTAACACCTTGAACACTGAAGCTTTCTTT.

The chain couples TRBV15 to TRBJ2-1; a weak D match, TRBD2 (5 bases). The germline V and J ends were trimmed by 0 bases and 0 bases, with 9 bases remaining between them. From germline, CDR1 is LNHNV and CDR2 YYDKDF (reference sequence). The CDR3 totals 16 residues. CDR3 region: CATSRDRAGSYNEQFF. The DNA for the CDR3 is TGTGCCACCAGCAGAGATAGGGCGGGCTCCTACAATGAGCAGTTCTTC.

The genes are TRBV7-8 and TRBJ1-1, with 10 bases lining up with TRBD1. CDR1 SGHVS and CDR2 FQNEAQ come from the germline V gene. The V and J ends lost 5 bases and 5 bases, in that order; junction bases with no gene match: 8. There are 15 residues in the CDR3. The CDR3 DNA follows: TGTGCCAGCAGCGCCAGACAGGGGGCGGGAACTGAAGCTTTCTTT. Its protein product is CASSARQGAGTEAFF.

In DNA, the CDR3 is TGTGCCAGCAGTTTAACTAGCGGACTTTACGAGCAGTACTTC. It specifies CASSLTSGLYEQYF. The rearrangement uses TRBV28 and TRBJ2-7, with TRBD2 matching over 8 bases. The V segment lost 2 bases and the J segment 4 bases; nucleotides outside the gene matches: 4. Germline values: CDR1 MDHEN, CDR2 SYDVKM. This CDR3 contains 14 residues.

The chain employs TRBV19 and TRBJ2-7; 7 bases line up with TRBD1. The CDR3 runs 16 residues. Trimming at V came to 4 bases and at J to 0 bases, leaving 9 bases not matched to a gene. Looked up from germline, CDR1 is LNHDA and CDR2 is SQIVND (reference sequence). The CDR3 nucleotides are TGTGCCAGTAGTAAAATGAACCGGGACAGCTCCTACGAGCAGTACTTC. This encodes CASSKMNRDSSYEQYF.

The CDR3 loop is CASTWTARAANYGYTF. The DNA for the CDR3 is TGTGCCAGCACCTGGACAGCAAGGGCTGCTAACTATGGCTACACCTTC. This chain joins TRBV6-6 and TRBJ1-2; D may be TRBD1 (6 bases). CDR3 size: 16 residues. CDR1 and CDR2 from the germline V gene are MNHNY and SVGAGI (reference sequence). V shed 7 bases and J shed 0 bases, with 18 bases lying between them.

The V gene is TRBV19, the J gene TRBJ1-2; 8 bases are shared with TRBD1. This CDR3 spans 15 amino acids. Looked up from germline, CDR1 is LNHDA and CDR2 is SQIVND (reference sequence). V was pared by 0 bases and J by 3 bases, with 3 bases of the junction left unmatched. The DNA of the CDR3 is TGTGCCAGTAGTATAGACATACAGGGGGACTATGGCTACACCTTC. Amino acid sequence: CASSIDIQGDYGYTF.

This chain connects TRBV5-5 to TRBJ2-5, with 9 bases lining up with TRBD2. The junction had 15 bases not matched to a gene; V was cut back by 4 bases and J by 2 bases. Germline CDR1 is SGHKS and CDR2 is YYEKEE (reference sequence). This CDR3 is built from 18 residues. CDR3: CASSLDTSTSGFQETQYF. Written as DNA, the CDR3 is TGTGCCAGCAGCCTGGACACTTCGACTAGCGGTTTTCAAGAGACCCAGTACTTC.

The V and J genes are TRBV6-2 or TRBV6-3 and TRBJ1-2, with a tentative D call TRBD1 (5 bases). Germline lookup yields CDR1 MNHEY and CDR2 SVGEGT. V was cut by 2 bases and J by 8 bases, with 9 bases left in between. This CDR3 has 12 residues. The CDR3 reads CASSYETDGYTF. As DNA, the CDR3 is TGTGCCAGCAGTTACGAGACAGACGGCTACACCTTC.

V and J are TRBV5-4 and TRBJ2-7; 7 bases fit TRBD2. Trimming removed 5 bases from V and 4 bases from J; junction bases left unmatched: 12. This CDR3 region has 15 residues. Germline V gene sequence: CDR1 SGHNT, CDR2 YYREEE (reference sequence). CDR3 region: CASSQTGGRFYEQYF. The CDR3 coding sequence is TGTGCCAGCAGTCAGACGGGAGGACGGTTTTACGAGCAGTACTTC. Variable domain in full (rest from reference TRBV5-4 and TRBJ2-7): ETGVTQSPTHLIKTRGQQVTLRCSSQSGHNTVSWYQQALGQGPQFIFQYYREEENGRGNFPPRFSGLQFPNYSSELNVNALELDDSALYLCASSQTGGRFYEQYFGPGTRLTVT.

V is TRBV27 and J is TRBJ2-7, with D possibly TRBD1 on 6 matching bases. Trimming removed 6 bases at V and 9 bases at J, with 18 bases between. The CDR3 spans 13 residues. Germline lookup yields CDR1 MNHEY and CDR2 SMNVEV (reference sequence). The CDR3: CASRPTGTGGQYF. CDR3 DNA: TGTGCCAGCAGGCCAACAGGGACCGGCGGGCAGTACTTC.

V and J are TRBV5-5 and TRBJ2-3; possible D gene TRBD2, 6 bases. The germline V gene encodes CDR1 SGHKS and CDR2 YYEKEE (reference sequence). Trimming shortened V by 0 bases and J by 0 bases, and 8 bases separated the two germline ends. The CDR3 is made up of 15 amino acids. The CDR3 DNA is TGTGCCAGCAGCTTGGGTAGCGGAAGCACAGATACGCAGTATTTT. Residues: CASSLGSGSTDTQYF.